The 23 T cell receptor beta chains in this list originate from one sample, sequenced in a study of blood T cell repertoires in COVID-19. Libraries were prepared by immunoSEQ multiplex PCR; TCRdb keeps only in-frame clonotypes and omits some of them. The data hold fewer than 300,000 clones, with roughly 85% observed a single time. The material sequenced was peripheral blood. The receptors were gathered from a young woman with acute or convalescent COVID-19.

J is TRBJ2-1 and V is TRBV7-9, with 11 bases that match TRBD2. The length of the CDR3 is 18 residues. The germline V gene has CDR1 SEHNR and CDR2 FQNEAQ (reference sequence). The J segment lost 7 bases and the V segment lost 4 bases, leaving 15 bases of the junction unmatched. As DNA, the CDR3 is TGTGCCAGCAGCTCGCCAACTAGCGGGAGTTCCGCGAGGAATGAGCAGTTCTTC. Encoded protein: CASSSPTSGSSARNEQFF.

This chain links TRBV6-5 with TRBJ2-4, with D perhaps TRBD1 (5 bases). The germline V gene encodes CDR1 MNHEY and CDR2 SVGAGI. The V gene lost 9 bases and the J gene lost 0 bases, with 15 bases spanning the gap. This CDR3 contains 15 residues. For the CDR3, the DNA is TGTGCCAGTACGGCTCAGGGTGTAGCCAAAAACATTCAGTACTTC. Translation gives CASTAQGVAKNIQYF.

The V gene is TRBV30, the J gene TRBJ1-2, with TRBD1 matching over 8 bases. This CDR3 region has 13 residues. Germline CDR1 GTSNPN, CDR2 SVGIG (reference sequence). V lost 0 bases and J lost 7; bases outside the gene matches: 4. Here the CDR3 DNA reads TGTGCCTGGAGTGTACTAGGACAGGGTGGCTACACCTTC. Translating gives CAWSVLGQGGYTF.

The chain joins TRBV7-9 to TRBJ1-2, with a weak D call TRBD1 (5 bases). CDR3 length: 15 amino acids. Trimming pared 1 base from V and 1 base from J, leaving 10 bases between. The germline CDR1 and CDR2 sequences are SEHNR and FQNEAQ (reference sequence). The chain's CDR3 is CASSLETDFNYGYTF. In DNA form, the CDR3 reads TGTGCCAGCAGCTTAGAGACAGATTTTAACTATGGCTACACCTTC.

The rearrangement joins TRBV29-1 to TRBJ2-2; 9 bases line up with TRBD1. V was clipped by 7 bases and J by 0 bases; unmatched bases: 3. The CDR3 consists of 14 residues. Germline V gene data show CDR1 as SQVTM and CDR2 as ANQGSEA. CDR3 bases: TGCAGCGCATACAGGGGGCCGAACACCGGGGAGCTGTTTTTT. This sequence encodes CSAYRGPNTGELFF.

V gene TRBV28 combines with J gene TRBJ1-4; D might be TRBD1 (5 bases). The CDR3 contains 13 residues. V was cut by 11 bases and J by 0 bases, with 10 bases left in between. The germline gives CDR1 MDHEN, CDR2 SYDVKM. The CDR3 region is CAAGRATNEKLFF. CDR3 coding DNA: TGTGCCGCGGGGCGCGCAACTAATGAAAAACTGTTTTTT.

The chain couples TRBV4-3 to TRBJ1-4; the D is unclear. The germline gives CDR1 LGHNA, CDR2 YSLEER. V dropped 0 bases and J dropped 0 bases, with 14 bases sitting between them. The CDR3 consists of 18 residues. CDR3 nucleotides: TGCGCCAGCAGCCAAGATCGATACGACATAACAACTAATGAAAAACTGTTTTTT. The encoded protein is CASSQDRYDITTNEKLFF.

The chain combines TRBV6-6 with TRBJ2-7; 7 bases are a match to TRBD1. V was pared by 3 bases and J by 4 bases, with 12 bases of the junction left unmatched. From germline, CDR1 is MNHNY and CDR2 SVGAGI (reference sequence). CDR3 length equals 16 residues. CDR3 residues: CASSYRQGEGPYEQYF. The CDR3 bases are TGTGCCAGCAGTTATAGACAGGGTGAGGGGCCTTACGAGCAGTACTTC.

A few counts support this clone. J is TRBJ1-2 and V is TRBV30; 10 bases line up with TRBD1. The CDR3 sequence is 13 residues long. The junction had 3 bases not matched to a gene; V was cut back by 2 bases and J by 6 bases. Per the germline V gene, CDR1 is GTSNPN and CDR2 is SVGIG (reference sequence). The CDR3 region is CAWSTGTGDGYTF. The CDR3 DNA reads TGTGCCTGGAGTACCGGGACAGGGGATGGCTACACCTTC.

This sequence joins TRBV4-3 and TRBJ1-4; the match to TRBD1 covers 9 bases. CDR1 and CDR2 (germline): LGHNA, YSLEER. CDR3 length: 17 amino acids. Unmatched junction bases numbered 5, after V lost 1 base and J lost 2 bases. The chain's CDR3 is CASSQGGTGWTNEKLFF. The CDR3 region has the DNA TGCGCCAGCAGCCAAGGCGGGACAGGGTGGACTAATGAAAAACTGTTTTTT.

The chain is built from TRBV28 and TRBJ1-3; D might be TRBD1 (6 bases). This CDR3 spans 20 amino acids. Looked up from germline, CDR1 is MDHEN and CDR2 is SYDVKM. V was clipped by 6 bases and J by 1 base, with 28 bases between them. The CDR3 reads CASSYSPGQSYTGSGNTIYF. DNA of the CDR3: TGTGCCAGCAGCTATTCCCCCGGACAGTCCTATACGGGTTCTGGAAACACCATATATTTT.

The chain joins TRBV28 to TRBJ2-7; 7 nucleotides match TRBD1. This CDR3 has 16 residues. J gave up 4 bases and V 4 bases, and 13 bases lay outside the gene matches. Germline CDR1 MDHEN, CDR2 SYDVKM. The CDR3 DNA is TGTGCCAGCAGTTCCCTTTCCGGGACAGCGGAGTACGAGCAGTACTTC. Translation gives CASSSLSGTAEYEQYF.

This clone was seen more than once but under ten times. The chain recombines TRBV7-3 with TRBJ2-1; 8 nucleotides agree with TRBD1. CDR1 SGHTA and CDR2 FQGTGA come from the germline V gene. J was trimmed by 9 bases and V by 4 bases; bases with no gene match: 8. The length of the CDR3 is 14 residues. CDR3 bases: TGTGCCAGCAGCTATAGTCAGGGGGCGTTTGAGCAGTTCTTC. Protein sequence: CASSYSQGAFEQFF.

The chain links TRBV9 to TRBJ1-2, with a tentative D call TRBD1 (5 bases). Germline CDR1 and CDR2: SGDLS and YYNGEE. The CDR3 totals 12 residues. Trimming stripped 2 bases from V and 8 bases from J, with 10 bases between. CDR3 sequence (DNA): TGTGCCAGCAGCGTCAGACAGATGGGCTACACCTTC. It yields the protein CASSVRQMGYTF. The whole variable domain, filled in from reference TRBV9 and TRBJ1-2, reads DSGVTQTPKHLITATGQRVTLRCSPRSGDLSVYWYQQSLDQGLQFLIQYYNGEERAKGNILERFSAQQFPDLHSELNLSSLELGDSALYFCASSVRQMGYTFGSGTRLTVV.

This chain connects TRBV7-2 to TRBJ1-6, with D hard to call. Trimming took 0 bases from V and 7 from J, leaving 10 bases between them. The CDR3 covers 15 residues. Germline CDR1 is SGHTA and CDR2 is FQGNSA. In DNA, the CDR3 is TGTGCCAGCAGCTTAGCCGTCATCCAGAATTCACCCCTCCACTTT. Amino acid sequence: CASSLAVIQNSPLHF.

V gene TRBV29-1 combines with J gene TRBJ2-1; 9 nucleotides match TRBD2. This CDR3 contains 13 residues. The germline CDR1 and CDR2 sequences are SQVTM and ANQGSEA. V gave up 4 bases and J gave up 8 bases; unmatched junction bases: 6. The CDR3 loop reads CSVVGGLADEQFF. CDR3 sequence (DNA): TGCAGCGTTGTGGGGGGACTAGCCGATGAGCAGTTCTTC.

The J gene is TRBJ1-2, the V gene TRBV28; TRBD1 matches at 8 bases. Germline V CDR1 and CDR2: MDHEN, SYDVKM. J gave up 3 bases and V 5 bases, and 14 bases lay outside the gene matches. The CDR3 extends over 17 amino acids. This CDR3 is CASSPGQGARAYYGYTF. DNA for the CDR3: TGTGCCAGCAGTCCCGGCCAGGGGGCTAGAGCCTACTATGGCTACACCTTC.

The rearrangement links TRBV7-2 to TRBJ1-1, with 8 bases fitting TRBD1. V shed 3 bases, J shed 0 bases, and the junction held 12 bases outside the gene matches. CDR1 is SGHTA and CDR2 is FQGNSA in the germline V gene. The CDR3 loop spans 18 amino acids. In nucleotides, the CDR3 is TGTGCCAGCAGCTTTCAGATCGGGACAGGCTACATGAACACTGAAGCTTTCTTT. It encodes CASSFQIGTGYMNTEAFF.

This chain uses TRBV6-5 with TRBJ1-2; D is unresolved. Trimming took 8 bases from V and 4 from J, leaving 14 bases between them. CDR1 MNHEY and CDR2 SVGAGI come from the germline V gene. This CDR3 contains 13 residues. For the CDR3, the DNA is TGTGCCAGCTGGGGAGTAGGAGCCTATGGCTACACCTTC. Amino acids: CASWGVGAYGYTF.

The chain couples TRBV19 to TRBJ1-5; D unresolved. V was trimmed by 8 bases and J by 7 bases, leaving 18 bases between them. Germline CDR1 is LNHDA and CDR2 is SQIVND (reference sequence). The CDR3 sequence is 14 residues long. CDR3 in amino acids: CASQPLHEVQPQHF. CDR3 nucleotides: TGTGCCAGTCAGCCCTTACATGAGGTCCAGCCCCAGCATTTT.

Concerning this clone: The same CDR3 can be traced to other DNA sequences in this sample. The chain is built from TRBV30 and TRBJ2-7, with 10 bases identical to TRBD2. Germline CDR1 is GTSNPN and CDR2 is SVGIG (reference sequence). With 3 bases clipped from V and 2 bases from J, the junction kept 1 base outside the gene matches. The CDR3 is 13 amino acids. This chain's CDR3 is CAWRLAGAYEQYF. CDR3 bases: TGTGCCTGGAGGCTAGCGGGAGCCTACGAGCAGTACTTC. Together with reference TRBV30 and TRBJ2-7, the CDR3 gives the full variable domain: SQTIHQWPATLVQPVGSPLSLECTVEGTSNPNLYWYRQAAGRGLQLLFYSVGIGQISSEVPQNLSASRPQDRQFILSSKKLLLSDSGFYLCAWRLAGAYEQYFGPGTRLTVT.

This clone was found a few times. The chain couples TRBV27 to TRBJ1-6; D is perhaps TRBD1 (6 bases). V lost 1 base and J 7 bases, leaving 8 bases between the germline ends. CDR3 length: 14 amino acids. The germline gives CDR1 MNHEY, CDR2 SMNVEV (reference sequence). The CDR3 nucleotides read TGTGCCAGCAGTTTATGGACAGTAAATTCACCCCTCCACTTT. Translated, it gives CASSLWTVNSPLHF.

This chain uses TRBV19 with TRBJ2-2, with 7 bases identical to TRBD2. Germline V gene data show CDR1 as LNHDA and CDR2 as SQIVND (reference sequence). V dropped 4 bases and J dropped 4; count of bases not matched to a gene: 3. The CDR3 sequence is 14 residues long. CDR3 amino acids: CASSSGSSTGELFF. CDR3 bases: TGTGCCAGTAGTAGCGGGAGTAGCACCGGGGAGCTGTTTTTT.